Following are 21 T cell receptor beta chains from one sample sequenced in a study of T cell repertoires in cytomegalovirus infection. TCRdb called the reads again in MiXCR, with one record for every CDR3 protein. The sample has hundreds of thousands of distinct CDR3 sequences; over 9% are singletons. The specimen was PBMCs. The receptors come from a human donor in good health (CMV status not recorded). Some clones in this sample may be carry-over from other donors' samples.

Many counts were recorded for this clonotype. CDR3 in amino acids: CASSPGGLGDTQYF. The CDR3 nucleotides are TGTGCCAGCAGCCCCGGGGGCTTGGGAGATACGCAGTATTTT. The chain employs TRBV7-6 and TRBJ2-3; either TRBD1 or TRBD2 may supply D (6 bases each). V was shortened by 5 bases and J by 5 bases, with 14 bases between the two germline ends. The CDR3 is 14 amino acids. CDR1 and CDR2 from the germline V gene are SGHVS and FNYEAQ.

The chain links TRBV5-1 to TRBJ1-1; 7 bases are shared with TRBD1. The V and J ends lost 2 bases and 3 bases, in that order; junction bases with no gene match: 10. This CDR3 has 16 residues. Germline V gene lookup returns CDR1 SGHRS and CDR2 YFSETQ. For the CDR3, the DNA is TGCGCCAGCAGCTTACGACAGGGCAGAGAAGACACTGAAGCTTTCTTT. Amino acid sequence: CASSLRQGREDTEAFF. The whole variable domain, filled in from reference TRBV5-1 and TRBJ1-1, reads KAGVTQTPRYLIKTRGQQVTLSCSPISGHRSVSWYQQTPGQGLQFLFEYFSETQRNKGNFPGRFSGRQFSNSRSEMNVSTLELGDSALYLCASSLRQGREDTEAFFGQGTRLTVV.

V is TRBV12-5 and J is TRBJ2-3; 7 bases fit TRBD1. From germline, CDR1 is LGHNT and CDR2 FRNRAP. Trimming removed 6 bases from V and 1 base from J; junction bases left unmatched: 4. The CDR3 sequence is 14 residues long. CDR3 loop: CASGTGLRTDTQYF. The CDR3 DNA reads as TGTGCTAGTGGGACAGGGCTGCGCACAGATACGCAGTATTTT.

The table lists this clonotype with many counts. V gene TRBV7-2 combines with J gene TRBJ1-2, with D perhaps matching TRBD1 (5 bases). This CDR3 contains 17 residues. Trimming removed 2 bases from V and 2 bases from J, with 18 bases in between. The germline V gene has CDR1 SGHTA and CDR2 FQGNSA. CDR3 residues: CASSLRGRGIGNYGYTF. CDR3 DNA sequence: TGTGCCAGCAGCTTACGTGGGAGGGGCATAGGGAACTATGGCTACACCTTC.

The chain has TRBV12-3 or TRBV12-4 and TRBJ1-1, with D hard to call. V lost 5 bases and J 14 bases, leaving 18 bases between the germline ends. This CDR3 has 12 residues. The CDR3 region is CASSPRPTEEFF. The CDR3, as DNA: TGTGCCAGCAGTCCGAGGCCCACGGAGGAATTCTTT.

The chain is built from TRBV5-1 and TRBJ2-3, with D perhaps matching TRBD1 (6 bases). Trimming removed 0 bases from V and 3 bases from J, with 11 bases in between. Germline assignment: CDR1 SGHRS and CDR2 YFSETQ. The CDR3 runs to 15 residues. CDR3 sequence reads: CASSLDRVQTDTQYF. CDR3 DNA: TGCGCCAGCAGCTTGGACAGGGTACAAACAGATACGCAGTATTTT.

The CDR3 coding sequence is TGTGCCTGGACAGGACACATGAACACTGAAGCTTTCTTT. This translates into CAWTGHMNTEAFF. V usage is TRBV30 and J usage is TRBJ1-1; a possible D gene is TRBD1 (5 bases). The germline V gene encodes CDR1 GTSNPN and CDR2 SVGIG (reference sequence). This CDR3 comprises 13 residues. Trimming pared 4 bases from V and 0 bases from J, leaving 9 bases between.

This sequence joins TRBV5-4 and TRBJ1-2; D perhaps matches TRBD1 (5 bases). Looked up from germline, CDR1 is SGHNT and CDR2 is YYREEE (reference sequence). The V end lost 0 bases, the J end lost 5 bases, and 14 bases lay between the germline ends. This CDR3 is built from 15 residues. CDR3 DNA sequence: TGTGCCAGCAGCTTGGTTGGGACGGACAAATATGGCTACACCTTC. Translation gives CASSLVGTDKYGYTF.

This clonotype was seen ten or more times. The chain has TRBV29-1 and TRBJ2-7; the match to TRBD2 covers 10 bases. The germline CDR1 and CDR2 sequences are SQVTM and ANQGSEA. The CDR3 runs to 15 residues. The J segment lost 4 bases and the V segment lost 7 bases, leaving 13 bases of the junction unmatched. The CDR3 here is CSARTSGPRLYEQYF. The CDR3 DNA reads as TGCAGCGCCCGGACTAGCGGCCCGAGGCTGTACGAGCAGTACTTC.

The chain joins TRBV27 to TRBJ2-2; 8 nucleotides agree with TRBD2. Trimming at V came to 6 bases and at J to 1 base, leaving 4 bases not matched to a gene. CDR3 length equals 15 residues. Germline V lookup: CDR1 MNHEY, CDR2 SMNVEV (reference sequence). In DNA form, the CDR3 reads TGTGCCAGCAGGGGGCGGGAGGTGAACACCGGGGAGCTGTTTTTT. Amino acid sequence: CASRGREVNTGELFF.

This clonotype has ten or more counts. This rearrangement joins TRBV5-5 to TRBJ2-1; 7 bases map to TRBD2. CDR1 and CDR2 from the germline V gene are SGHKS and YYEKEE (reference sequence). Germline trimming cut 0 bases from V and 12 bases from J; bases unmatched to any gene: 18. The CDR3 is 17 amino acids. The CDR3 nucleotides read TGTGCCAGCAGCTTGGCCCCTGGGAGGGGATTGACGATGGGGCAGTTCTTC. This translates into CASSLAPGRGLTMGQFF.

As DNA, the CDR3 is TGTGCCACCAGCAGAGAGGTGTCTGAGCAGTTCTTC. Protein product: CATSREVSEQFF. V usage is TRBV15 and J usage is TRBJ2-1; D is undetermined. The CDR3 consists of 12 residues. From germline, CDR1 is LNHNV and CDR2 YYDKDF (reference sequence). V lost 0 bases to trimming and J lost 9 bases, with 6 bases between them.

This clonotype has ten or more counts. The chain recombines TRBV25-1 with TRBJ2-3; D uncertain. The CDR3 contains 12 residues. In germline, CDR1 is MGHDK, CDR2 SYGVNS. With 6 bases removed from V and 0 bases from J, the gap between germline ends came to 4 bases. The CDR3 loop is CASRASTDTQYF. The CDR3 DNA follows: TGTGCCAGCAGGGCCAGCACAGATACGCAGTATTTT. The full variable domain, in which reference TRBV25-1 and TRBJ2-3 provide the parts outside the CDR3, is EADIYQTPRYLVIGTGKKITLECSQTMGHDKMYWYQQDPGMELHLIHYSYGVNSTEKGDLSSESTVSRIRTEHFPLTLESARPSHTSQYLCASRASTDTQYFGPGTRLTVL.

A single count supports this clonotype. This chain uses TRBV20-1 with TRBJ2-7; D gene unclear. There are 12 residues in the CDR3. CDR1 is DFQATT and CDR2 is SNEGSKA in the germline V gene (reference sequence). V was pared by 2 bases and J by 2 bases, with 7 bases between. The CDR3 spells CSARKDPYEQYF. CDR3 DNA: TGCAGTGCTAGAAAGGACCCCTACGAGCAGTACTTC.

This clonotype came up many times. V gene TRBV7-2 combines with J gene TRBJ2-3; possible D gene TRBD2, 6 bases. The CDR3 has 16 amino acids. Trimming left V 3 bases short and J 6 bases short, with 19 bases between. Germline loops: CDR1 SGHTA, CDR2 FQGNSA. The CDR3 sequence is CASSFSGTRPRDTQYF. For the CDR3, the DNA is TGTGCCAGCAGCTTTTCCGGGACTCGTCCTCGGGATACGCAGTATTTT.

This clonotype was detected many times. The chain is built from TRBV11-3 and TRBJ1-6; D remains ambiguous. Germline values: CDR1 SGHNT, CDR2 YENEEA. This CDR3 comprises 13 residues. Trimming removed 5 bases from V and 5 bases from J, with 7 bases in between. The CDR3 DNA follows: TGTGCCAGCAGCAAAACAAATAATTCACCCCTCCACTTT. Residues: CASSKTNNSPLHF.

A remark on this clonotype: Lacking the conserved final phenylalanine or tryptophan, this CDR3 likely reflects a read error. This chain links TRBV7-6 with TRBJ2-1; 7 nucleotides line up with TRBD2. The CDR3 covers 14 residues. Per germline, CDR1 SGHVS and CDR2 FNYEAQ. Germline trimming cut 2 bases from V and 3 bases from J; bases unmatched to any gene: 1. CDR3 DNA: TGTGCCAGCAGCTTAACGGGGGGCTACAATGAGCAGTTCCTC. Amino acid sequence: CASSLTGGYNEQFL.

This clonotype was seen only once. The V call is TRBV20-1, the J call TRBJ2-3; 8 bases align to TRBD2. Germline lookup yields CDR1 DFQATT and CDR2 SNEGSKA (reference sequence). V was pared by 5 bases and J by 3 bases, with 10 bases of the junction left unmatched. The CDR3 contains 15 residues. CDR3: CSASDSGSGTDTQYF. CDR3 DNA: TGCAGTGCTTCCGACAGCGGGAGTGGGACAGATACGCAGTATTTT.

The V call is TRBV5-1, the J call TRBJ1-5; TRBD1 is a possible D gene (5 bases). V was pared by 4 bases and J by 7 bases, with 18 bases between. This CDR3 comprises 15 residues. Germline V gene lookup returns CDR1 SGHRS and CDR2 YFSETQ. This chain's CDR3 is CASSPGGVDRQPQHF. The CDR3 nucleotides read TGCGCCAGCAGCCCTGGGGGGGTCGACAGACAGCCCCAGCATTTT.

This clonotype was detected ten times or more. This chain joins TRBV12-3 or TRBV12-4 and TRBJ2-1, with TRBD1 matching over 10 bases. After removal of 6 bases from V and 5 bases from J, the junction contained 13 bases not matched to a gene. This CDR3 is built from 17 residues. The CDR3 region has the DNA TGTGCCAGCAGCCTAGGCCGAGCCGGGACAGGGGACAATGAGCAGTTCTTC. This translates into CASSLGRAGTGDNEQFF.

There are many counts of this clonotype. The CDR3 DNA reads TGTGCCAGCAGCTTACTGGAACAGGGAAAGACCCAGTACTTC. As protein: CASSLLEQGKTQYF. This sequence joins TRBV7-6 and TRBJ2-5, with D possibly being TRBD1 (6 bases). V lost 2 bases and J lost 6, with 13 bases in between. The CDR3 contains 14 residues. Germline V lookup: CDR1 SGHVS, CDR2 FNYEAQ. Drawing the rest from reference TRBV7-6 and TRBJ2-5, the complete variable domain is GAGVSQSPRYKVTKRGQDVALRCDPISGHVSLYWYRQALGQGPEFLTYFNYEAQQDKSGLPNDRFSAERPEGSISTLTIQRTEQRDSAMYRCASSLLEQGKTQYFGPGTRLLVL.